This T cell receptor (beta chain) was sequenced in a study of blood T cell repertoires in COVID-19. Overall study: Whether acute or convalescent, the COVID-19 samples came from the United States, Italy and Spain. In each case, the material was cDNA or gDNA derived from T cells, B-cell-depleted T cells, or PBMCs.

The assay was immunoSEQ multiplex PCR, and TCRdb's table has in-frame clones only and misses some. The data contain about 110,000 clones, roughly 84% of them singletons. With 1 base removed from V and 5 bases from J, the gap between germline ends came to 17 bases. From germline, CDR1 is SGHDN and CDR2 FVKESK. This CDR3 has 16 residues. The chain is built from TRBV14 and TRBJ2-5; D possibly corresponds to TRBD1 (6 bases). The TCR was taken from a human donor in a cohort sampled during active COVID-19. The sample consisted of peripheral blood. The CDR3 DNA is TGTGCCAGCAGCCAAGGAGGCAGGGGTATCGGGGAGACCCAGTACTTC. Its translation is CASSQGGRGIGETQYF.